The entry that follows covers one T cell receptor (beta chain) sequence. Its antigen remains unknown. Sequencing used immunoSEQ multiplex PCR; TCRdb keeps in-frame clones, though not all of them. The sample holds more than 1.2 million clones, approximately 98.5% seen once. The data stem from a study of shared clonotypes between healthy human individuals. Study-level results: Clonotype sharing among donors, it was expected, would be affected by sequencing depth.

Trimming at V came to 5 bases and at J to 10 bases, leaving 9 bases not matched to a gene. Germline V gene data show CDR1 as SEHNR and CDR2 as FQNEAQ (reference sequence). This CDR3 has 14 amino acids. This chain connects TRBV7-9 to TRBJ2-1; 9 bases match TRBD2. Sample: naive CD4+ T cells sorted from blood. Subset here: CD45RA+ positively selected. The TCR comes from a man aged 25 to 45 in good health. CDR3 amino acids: CASSVSGRIQEQFF. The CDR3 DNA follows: TGTGCCAGCAGCGTTAGCGGGAGAATACAAGAGCAGTTCTTC.